This T cell receptor (beta chain) was found in a study of identical twins. The V gene lost 4 bases and the J gene lost 0 bases, with 7 bases spanning the gap. This CDR3 is 12 amino acids long. Per germline, CDR1 SQVTM and CDR2 ANQGSEA. On this clonotype itself: Its antigen is not known.

Study observations and caveats: In cord blood, abundant beta clonotypes had fewer insertions; memory showed no trend.

A universal primer site was incorporated via template switching, and the cDNA contained unique molecular identifiers. TCRdb called the 5' RACE reads again in MiXCR, with one record for every CDR3 protein. This sample has approximately 350,000 distinct CDR3 sequences, with around an eighth found just once. The same sample was also used in a study of yellow fever vaccine responses in identical twins.

Sequencing was done on a sample of CD8+ T cells sorted from blood. The receptor's source is a woman aged 18-30 years in good health. V and J are TRBV29-1 and TRBJ2-7; D not certain. The DNA of the CDR3 is TGCAGCGTTGTGCATTCCTCCTACGAGCAGTACTTC. Its translation: CSVVHSSYEQYF.